The T cell receptor beta chain under discussion was sequenced for a study of T cells in Graves' hyperthyroidism and ophthalmopathy. Looked up from germline, CDR1 is DFQATT and CDR2 is SNEGSKA (reference sequence). Trimming pared 5 bases from V and 7 bases from J, leaving 11 bases between. This CDR3 spans 11 amino acids. Authors of the study amplified TCR beta CDR3 regions from RNA transcripts. First-round RT-PCR targeting the TCR CDR3 was performed with the HTBI primer set. TCRdb itself ran the multiplex PCR reads through MiXCR, one entry per CDR3 protein. The sample yields about 290,000 distinct CDR3 sequences, nearly 15% seen once. This clonotype has a count of ten or more.

The chain recombines TRBV20-1 with TRBJ1-1; TRBD1 might be the D (5 bases). The sample was blood. The sequence came from a woman aged 45-59 years with Graves' hyperthyroidism that later progressed to Graves' ophthalmopathy. CDR3 amino acids: CSAPTGVEAFF. As DNA, the CDR3 is TGCAGTGCTCCTACGGGGGTTGAAGCTTTCTTT.